A single count supports the clone carrying this TCR beta chain. What it binds is unknown. The sample belongs to a study of T-cell memory formation after mild COVID-19. Study results and caveats: Some clones that responded turned up in pre-infection memory, which suggests that cross-reactive memory joined in.

From the 5' RACE reads, TCRdb called clonotypes with MiXCR, one entry per CDR3 protein. The sample holds roughly 410,000 distinct CDR3 sequences, more than 20% seen once. Trimming cost V 1 base and J 2 bases, with 11 bases left between them. The germline V gene encodes CDR1 LGHDT and CDR2 YNNKEL (reference sequence). The CDR3 has 15 amino acids. The sample comprised PBMCs or a T cell subset sorted from them (not recorded which). The source is an adult woman who had mild COVID-19 (a few samples of this study predate the infection). Cell type and time point are not known. V is TRBV3-1 and J is TRBJ2-5, with D tentatively TRBD2 (6 bases). The CDR3 sequence is CASSQGSGLQETQYF. The CDR3 DNA reads TGTGCCAGCAGCCAAGGAAGTGGACTACAAGAGACCCAGTACTTC.